Listed here is a single T cell receptor (beta chain). The data were obtained in a study of blood T cell repertoires in COVID-19. Clones were sequenced by immunoSEQ multiplex PCR, and TCRdb holds only the in-frame ones, with some missing. Among 250,000 or so clones listed, around 85% were seen once. The germline CDR1 and CDR2 sequences are LNHDA and SQIVND (reference sequence). The CDR3 contains 14 residues. After removal of 3 bases from V and 4 bases from J, the junction contained 4 bases not matched to a gene. This chain joins TRBV19 and TRBJ1-2, with 8 bases that match TRBD1. The sample consisted of peripheral blood. The sequence derives from a man aged 60 to 75 with acute or convalescent COVID-19. The CDR3, as DNA: TGTGCCAGTAGTATCAGGGGGCGCGGCTATGGCTACACCTTC. Translated, it gives CASSIRGRGYGYTF.